The sequence of this T cell receptor beta chain was determined in a study of T cell repertoires and HLA-DP antigens. About this clone: Antigen: not known.

Untouched CD4+ T cells were isolated by negative selection, averaging around 98% purity. CD4+ T cells were isolated untouched, approximately 98% pure. Pre-culture CD4+ samples were sequenced deeply, targeting roughly 200,000 T cell genomes. Produced via immunoSEQ multiplex PCR; TCRdb's table is partial and in-frame only. Among approximately 89,000 clones listed, about nine tenths were seen once. The CDR3 consists of 15 residues. Deletions cut 3 bases from V and 3 bases from J, with 15 bases between. Per germline, CDR1 SNHLY and CDR2 FYNNEI. This receptor was taken from a man in his fifties in good health and CMV-seronegative. The specimen sequenced was CD4+ T cells from PBMCs. The rearrangement uses TRBV2 and TRBJ2-7; either TRBD1 or TRBD2 may supply D (5 bases each). CDR3 loop: CASSDVRGRIYEQYF. The CDR3 DNA reads as TGTGCCAGCAGTGACGTGAGGGGTCGGATCTACGAGCAGTACTTC.